The 25 T cell receptor beta chains in this list originate from one sample, sequenced in a study of PD-1 blockade in mismatch repair-deficient tumors. This table comes from immunoSEQ multiplex PCR, and its TCRdb copy is limited to in-frame clones, with some not included. The sample carries 120,000 or so clones, around 86% recorded once. The source was peripheral blood, collected 44 weeks after starting pembrolizumab. Receptors originate from an adult with mismatch repair-deficient cancer.

The CDR3 DNA sequence: TGTGCCAGCAGTGAATGGCTAGCGGGAATCTATGAGCAGTTCTTC. This gives the protein CASSEWLAGIYEQFF. This chain links TRBV2 with TRBJ2-1; 9 bases map to TRBD2. The junction had 7 bases not matched to a gene; V was cut back by 2 bases and J by 8 bases. Germline CDR1 is SNHLY and CDR2 is FYNNEI. The CDR3 is made up of 15 amino acids.

The chain employs TRBV5-1 and TRBJ2-1; the match to TRBD2 covers 9 bases. The length of the CDR3 is 15 residues. J gave up 9 bases and V 2 bases, and 9 bases lay outside the gene matches. Germline V gene data show CDR1 as SGHRS and CDR2 as YFSETQ. CDR3 residues: CASSLVAGAGGEQFF. Written as DNA, the CDR3 is TGCGCCAGCAGCTTAGTAGCGGGAGCGGGGGGTGAGCAGTTCTTC.

The CDR3 region has the DNA TGTGCCACAAGTACAGGGGGTGCTGGGGAGACCCAGTACTTC. It specifies CATSTGGAGETQYF. J is TRBJ2-5 and V is TRBV15; 8 nucleotides line up with TRBD1. Germline V gene sequence: CDR1 LNHNV, CDR2 YYDKDF (reference sequence). The CDR3 has 14 residues. The V and J ends lost 9 bases and 5 bases, in that order; junction bases with no gene match: 11.

The CDR3 protein is CASTPKGLRSEQFF. The DNA for the CDR3 is TGTGCCAGCACACCCAAAGGACTACGTAGTGAGCAGTTCTTC. J is TRBJ2-1 and V is TRBV2; D perhaps matches TRBD2 (6 bases). CDR1 is SNHLY and CDR2 is FYNNEI in the germline V gene. The CDR3 covers 14 residues. The V end lost 7 bases, the J end lost 9 bases, and 19 bases lay between the germline ends.

The chain employs TRBV7-8 and TRBJ1-4; unclear D gene. This CDR3 spans 15 amino acids. Looked up from germline, CDR1 is SGHVS and CDR2 is FQNEAQ. The V and J ends lost 5 bases and 7 bases respectively, with 17 bases between them. CDR3 coding DNA: TGTGCCAGCAGCATCCCGACAAGACGGGGTGAAAAACTGTTTTTT. Its protein product is CASSIPTRRGEKLFF.

This clone was seen a handful of times. The genes are TRBV4-2 and TRBJ2-7; TRBD1 or TRBD2 may be the D gene (5 bases each). Trimming took off 1 base at V and 9 bases at J, with 22 bases between the two ends. The CDR3 contains 16 residues. Germline V gene sequence: CDR1 LGHNA, CDR2 YNFKEQ. CDR3 in amino acids: CASSQVGRDRDLGQYF. The CDR3 DNA sequence: TGTGCCAGCAGCCAAGTTGGCCGGGACCGAGATCTTGGGCAGTACTTC.

This clone was picked up a small number of times. This sequence joins TRBV5-1 and TRBJ2-7; a weak D match, TRBD2 (6 bases). The CDR3 contains 15 residues. The V gene's germline CDR1 is SGHRS and CDR2 YFSETQ. The germline V and J ends were trimmed by 5 bases and 2 bases, with 17 bases remaining between them. CDR3 nucleotides: TGCGCCAGCAGGCCAATTAGCGGAAAGGCCTACGAGCAGTACTTC. This encodes CASRPISGKAYEQYF.

V and J are TRBV5-1 and TRBJ2-1, with 14 bases matching TRBD2. V dropped 5 bases and J dropped 2; count of bases not matched to a gene: 9. CDR3 size: 18 residues. Germline V gene sequence: CDR1 SGHRS, CDR2 YFSETQ. In nucleotides, the CDR3 is TGCGCCAGCAGTCGCGGGACTAGCGGGAGCAGCGCCTACAATGAGCAGTTCTTC. It is translated as CASSRGTSGSSAYNEQFF.

This rearrangement joins TRBV5-4 to TRBJ2-7; D not certain. The CDR3 runs to 15 residues. CDR1 is SGHNT and CDR2 is YYREEE in the germline V gene (reference sequence). V lost 0 bases to trimming and J lost 2 bases, with 12 bases between them. The CDR3 protein is CASSLAASLTYEQYF. The CDR3 DNA reads TGTGCCAGCAGCTTGGCGGCGTCTCTAACCTACGAGCAGTACTTC.

V usage is TRBV29-1 and J usage is TRBJ1-2, with D tentatively TRBD1 (6 bases). The V gene lost 6 bases and the J gene lost 6 bases, with 17 bases spanning the gap. The CDR3 length is 13 residues. Germline V gene lookup returns CDR1 SQVTM and CDR2 ANQGSEA. CDR3 in DNA: TGCAGCGTCCCCCCTGGCGGGGGGCATGGCTACACCTTC. It codes for CSVPPGGGHGYTF.

The genes are TRBV18 and TRBJ1-5, with D tentatively TRBD1 (6 bases). This CDR3 comprises 14 residues. Trimming took 1 base from V and 8 from J, leaving 12 bases between them. Germline loops: CDR1 KGHSH, CDR2 LQKENI. This CDR3 is CASSPLDSLKPQHF. The CDR3 nucleotides are TGTGCCAGCTCACCACTGGACAGCTTGAAGCCCCAGCATTTT.

The sample holds many counts of this clone. This chain links TRBV2 with TRBJ2-2; TRBD1 might be the D (5 bases). Trimming stripped 2 bases from V and 0 bases from J, with 7 bases between. The germline V gene encodes CDR1 SNHLY and CDR2 FYNNEI. This CDR3 comprises 15 residues. The CDR3 DNA sequence: TGTGCCAGCAGTGAAATCAGGGCGAACACCGGGGAGCTGTTTTTT. It is translated as CASSEIRANTGELFF.

V usage is TRBV7-3 and J usage is TRBJ2-5, with D perhaps matching TRBD2 (6 bases). Germline CDR1 is SGHTA and CDR2 is FQGTGA. The germline V and J ends were trimmed by 1 base and 5 bases, with 8 bases remaining between them. The length of the CDR3 is 13 residues. This CDR3 is CASSLSRGETQYF. The CDR3, as DNA: TGTGCCAGCAGCTTAAGTCGGGGGGAGACCCAGTACTTC.

The chain employs TRBV9 and TRBJ1-1, with D unresolved. V lost 4 bases to trimming and J lost 1 base, with 17 bases between them. CDR1 SGDLS and CDR2 YYNGEE come from the germline V gene. CDR3 length: 16 amino acids. CDR3 sequence reads: CASSLEGRGSNTEAFF. The CDR3 coding sequence is TGTGCCAGCAGCTTGGAAGGGCGGGGATCGAACACTGAAGCTTTCTTT.

The CDR3 spells CASSPTGIWEQYF. In DNA form, the CDR3 reads TGTGCCAGCAGCCCAACAGGGATTTGGGAGCAGTACTTC. This chain joins TRBV14 and TRBJ2-7, with TRBD1 as a possible D gene (6 bases). There are 13 residues in the CDR3. With 4 bases removed from V and 7 bases from J, the gap between germline ends came to 14 bases. Germline V gene lookup returns CDR1 SGHDN and CDR2 FVKESK.

The rearrangement uses TRBV27 and TRBJ2-7; D is undetermined. V was pared by 7 bases and J by 4 bases, with 26 bases between. CDR3 length: 17 amino acids. Germline V CDR1 and CDR2: MNHEY, SMNVEV (reference sequence). CDR3 sequence (DNA): TGTGCCAGCACTTCCCCTGCCGCCGCCTACCAATCTTACGAGCAGTACTTC. Its translation is CASTSPAAAYQSYEQYF.

The J gene is TRBJ2-3, the V gene TRBV2; no reliable D call. Germline CDR1 SNHLY, CDR2 FYNNEI. The CDR3 spans 12 residues. V lost 1 base and J 6 bases, leaving 5 bases between the germline ends. The DNA for the CDR3 is TGTGCCAGCAGTGAAGATATGGATACGCAGTATTTT. Encoded protein: CASSEDMDTQYF.

The chain carries TRBV19 and TRBJ2-7; TRBD2 matches 8 bases. The germline V gene encodes CDR1 LNHDA and CDR2 SQIVND (reference sequence). The CDR3 totals 15 residues. After removal of 5 bases from V and 3 bases from J, the junction contained 9 bases not matched to a gene. In nucleotides, the CDR3 is TGTGCCAGTAGTCTCGGACTAGCTTCGATCTACGAGCAGTACTTC. Amino acids: CASSLGLASIYEQYF.

CDR3 protein: CASSQGPIVRGSTDTQYF. CDR3 DNA: TGCGCCAGCAGCCAAGGTCCGATTGTGCGGGGGTCCACAGATACGCAGTATTTT. The chain employs TRBV4-3 and TRBJ2-3; 7 nucleotides line up with TRBD2. Germline loops: CDR1 LGHNA, CDR2 YSLEER. This CDR3 is built from 18 residues. V lost 1 base and J lost 2; bases outside the gene matches: 12.

The V and J genes are TRBV28 and TRBJ2-7; TRBD2 agrees at 13 bases. The CDR3 runs 14 residues. Per germline, CDR1 MDHEN and CDR2 SYDVKM. The V segment lost 4 bases and the J segment 5 bases; nucleotides outside the gene matches: 2. In nucleotides, the CDR3 is TGTGCCAGCAGTTGGACTAGCGGGAGTGACGAGCAGTACTTC. Protein: CASSWTSGSDEQYF.

This chain joins TRBV7-9 and TRBJ2-3; 9 bases match TRBD1. V shed 5 bases, J shed 6 bases, and the junction held 6 bases outside the gene matches. Germline V lookup: CDR1 SEHNR, CDR2 FQNEAQ (reference sequence). The CDR3 runs to 14 residues. As DNA, the CDR3 is TGTGCCAGCAGCACACAGGGGGCTGGCGATACGCAGTATTTT. As protein: CASSTQGAGDTQYF.

The chain carries TRBV11-3 and TRBJ1-1; 8 bases fit TRBD1. The trim removed 5 bases at V and 4 bases at J, leaving 3 bases unmatched. The germline V gene has CDR1 SGHNT and CDR2 YENEEA. The CDR3 is made up of 13 amino acids. The CDR3 DNA is TGTGCCAGCAGCCGGACAGGGACCACTGAAGCTTTCTTT. Translation gives CASSRTGTTEAFF.

The chain links TRBV15 to TRBJ2-1; the D gene is possibly TRBD2 (6 bases). This CDR3 is built from 15 residues. CDR1 is LNHNV, CDR2 YYDKDF, per germline (reference sequence). Trimming left V 7 bases short and J 7 bases short, with 20 bases between. The CDR3 loop reads CATTPRDSAINEQFF. The CDR3 region has the DNA TGTGCCACCACCCCCCGGGACTCCGCAATTAATGAGCAGTTCTTC.

This clone was detected a few times. The chain joins TRBV11-2 to TRBJ2-7; TRBD1 agrees at 8 bases. There are 13 residues in the CDR3. Trimming cost V 4 bases and J 5 bases; bases outside gene matches: 4. Germline V gene lookup returns CDR1 SGHAT and CDR2 FQNNGV. The CDR3 region is CASSSGQGNEQYF. The DNA for the CDR3 is TGTGCCAGCAGCTCCGGACAGGGTAACGAGCAGTACTTC.

The chain uses TRBV6-5 and TRBJ2-7, with D maybe TRBD2 (5 bases). This CDR3 region has 12 residues. Germline CDR1 MNHEY, CDR2 SVGAGI. Trimming took 0 bases from V and 6 from J, leaving 6 bases between them. The CDR3 region is CASSYSGVEQYF. CDR3 DNA: TGTGCCAGCAGTTACTCCGGGGTCGAGCAGTACTTC.